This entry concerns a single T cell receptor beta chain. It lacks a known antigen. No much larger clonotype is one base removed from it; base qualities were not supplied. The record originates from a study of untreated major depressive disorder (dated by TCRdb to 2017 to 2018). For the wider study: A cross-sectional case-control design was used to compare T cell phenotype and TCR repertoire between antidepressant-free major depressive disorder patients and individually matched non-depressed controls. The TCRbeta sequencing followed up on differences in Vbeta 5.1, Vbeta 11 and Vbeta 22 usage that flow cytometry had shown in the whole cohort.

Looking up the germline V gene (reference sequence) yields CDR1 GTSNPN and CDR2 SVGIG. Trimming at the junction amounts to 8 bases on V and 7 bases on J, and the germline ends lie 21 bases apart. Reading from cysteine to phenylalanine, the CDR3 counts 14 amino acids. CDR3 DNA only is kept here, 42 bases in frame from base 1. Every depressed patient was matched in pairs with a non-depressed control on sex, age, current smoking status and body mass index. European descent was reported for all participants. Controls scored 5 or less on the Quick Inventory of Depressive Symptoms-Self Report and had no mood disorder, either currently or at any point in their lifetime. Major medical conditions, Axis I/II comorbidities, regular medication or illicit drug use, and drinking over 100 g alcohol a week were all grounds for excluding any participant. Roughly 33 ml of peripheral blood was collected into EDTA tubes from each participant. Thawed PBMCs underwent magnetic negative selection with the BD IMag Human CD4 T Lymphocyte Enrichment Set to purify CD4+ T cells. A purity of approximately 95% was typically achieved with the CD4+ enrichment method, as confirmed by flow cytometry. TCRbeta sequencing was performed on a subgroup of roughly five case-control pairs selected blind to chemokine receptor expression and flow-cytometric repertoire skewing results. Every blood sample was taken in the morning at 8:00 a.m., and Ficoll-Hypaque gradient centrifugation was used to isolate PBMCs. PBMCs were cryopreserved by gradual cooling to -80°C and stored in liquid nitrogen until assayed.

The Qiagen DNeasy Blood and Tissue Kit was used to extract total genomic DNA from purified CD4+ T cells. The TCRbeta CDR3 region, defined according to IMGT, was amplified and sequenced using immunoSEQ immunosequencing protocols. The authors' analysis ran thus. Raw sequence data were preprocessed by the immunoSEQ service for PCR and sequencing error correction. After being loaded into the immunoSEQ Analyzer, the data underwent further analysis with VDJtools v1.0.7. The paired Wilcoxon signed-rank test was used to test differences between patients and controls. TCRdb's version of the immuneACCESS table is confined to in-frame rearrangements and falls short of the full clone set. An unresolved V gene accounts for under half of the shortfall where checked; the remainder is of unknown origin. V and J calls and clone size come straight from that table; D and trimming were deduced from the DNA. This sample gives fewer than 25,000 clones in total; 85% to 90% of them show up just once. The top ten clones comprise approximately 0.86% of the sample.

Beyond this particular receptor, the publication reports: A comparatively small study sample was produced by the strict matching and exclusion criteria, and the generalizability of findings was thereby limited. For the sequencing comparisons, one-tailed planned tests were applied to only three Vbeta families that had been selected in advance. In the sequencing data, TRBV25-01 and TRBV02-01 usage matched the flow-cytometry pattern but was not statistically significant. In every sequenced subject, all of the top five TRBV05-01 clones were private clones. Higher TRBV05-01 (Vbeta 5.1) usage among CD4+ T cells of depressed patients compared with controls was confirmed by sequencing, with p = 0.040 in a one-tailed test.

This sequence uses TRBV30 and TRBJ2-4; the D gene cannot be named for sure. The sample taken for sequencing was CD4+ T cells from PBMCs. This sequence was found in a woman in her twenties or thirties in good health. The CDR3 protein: CALWAPWVRNIQYF. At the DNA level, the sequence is TGTGCCCTTTGGGCCCCCTGGGTTCGGAACATTCAGTACTTC.